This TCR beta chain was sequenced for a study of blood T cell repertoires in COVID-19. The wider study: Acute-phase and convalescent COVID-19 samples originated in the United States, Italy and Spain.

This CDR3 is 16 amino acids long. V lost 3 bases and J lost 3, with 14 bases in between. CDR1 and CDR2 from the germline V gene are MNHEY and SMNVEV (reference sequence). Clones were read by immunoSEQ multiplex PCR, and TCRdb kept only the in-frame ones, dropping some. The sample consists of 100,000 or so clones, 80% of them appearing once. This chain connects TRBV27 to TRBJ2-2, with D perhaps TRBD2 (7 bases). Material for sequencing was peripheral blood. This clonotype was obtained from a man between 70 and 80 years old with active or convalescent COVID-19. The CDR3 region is CASSFLGGADTGELFF. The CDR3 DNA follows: TGTGCCAGCAGTTTTTTAGGGGGGGCGGACACCGGGGAGCTGTTTTTT.